The subject of this entry is one T cell receptor (beta chain). The antigen remains unidentified. This sample is part of a study of beta chain features in type 1 diabetes. The study, taken as a whole, reports: In these data, an HLA type influence on TCRB rearrangement remained unresolved.

Germline CDR1 SGHNT, CDR2 YYREEE (reference sequence). Trimming cost V 4 bases and J 2 bases, with 12 bases left between them. The CDR3 is 14 residues long. Expressed TCRB transcripts were sequenced because the isolated RNA had all been reverse transcribed beforehand. The data were produced by immunoSEQ multiplex PCR, yet TCRdb's version contains in-frame clones alone and is incomplete. The sample has roughly 170,000 clones, 13% seen once. The sequenced sample was central memory CD4+ T cells from blood. This clonotype originated in a woman aged 18-29 years in good health. This rearrangement joins TRBV5-4 to TRBJ1-1; TRBD1 is a possible D gene (5 bases). CDR3 nucleotide sequence: TGTGCCAGCAGCCTTCCGACAGAAAACACTGAAGCTTTCTTT. This codes for CASSLPTENTEAFF.